A single TCR beta chain is shown here with its context. The target antigen is unknown. This sample was included in a study of post-analysis software for immune sequencing data. Carried by the TCR beta cDNA libraries were unique molecular identifiers. From the PCR reads, TCRdb called clonotypes with MiXCR, one entry per CDR3 protein. This table holds about 400,000 distinct CDR3 sequences, roughly 30% found once. The V end was cut by 5 bases, the J end by 1 base, with 9 bases between. The CDR3 is 13 amino acids. The germline CDR1 and CDR2 sequences are DFQATT and SNEGSKA (reference sequence). General observations from the study: In patients, five TRBV segments were more frequent than in controls, with TRBV5-6, TRBV5-1 and TRBV20-1 among them.

The receptor was derived from a girl aged 5 to 17 with multiple sclerosis. The sequenced sample was blood. J is TRBJ1-5 and V is TRBV20-1; D unclear. CDR3 sequence (DNA): TGCAGTGCTCCACTCGGAAGCAATCAGCCCCAGCATTTT. As protein: CSAPLGSNQPQHF.